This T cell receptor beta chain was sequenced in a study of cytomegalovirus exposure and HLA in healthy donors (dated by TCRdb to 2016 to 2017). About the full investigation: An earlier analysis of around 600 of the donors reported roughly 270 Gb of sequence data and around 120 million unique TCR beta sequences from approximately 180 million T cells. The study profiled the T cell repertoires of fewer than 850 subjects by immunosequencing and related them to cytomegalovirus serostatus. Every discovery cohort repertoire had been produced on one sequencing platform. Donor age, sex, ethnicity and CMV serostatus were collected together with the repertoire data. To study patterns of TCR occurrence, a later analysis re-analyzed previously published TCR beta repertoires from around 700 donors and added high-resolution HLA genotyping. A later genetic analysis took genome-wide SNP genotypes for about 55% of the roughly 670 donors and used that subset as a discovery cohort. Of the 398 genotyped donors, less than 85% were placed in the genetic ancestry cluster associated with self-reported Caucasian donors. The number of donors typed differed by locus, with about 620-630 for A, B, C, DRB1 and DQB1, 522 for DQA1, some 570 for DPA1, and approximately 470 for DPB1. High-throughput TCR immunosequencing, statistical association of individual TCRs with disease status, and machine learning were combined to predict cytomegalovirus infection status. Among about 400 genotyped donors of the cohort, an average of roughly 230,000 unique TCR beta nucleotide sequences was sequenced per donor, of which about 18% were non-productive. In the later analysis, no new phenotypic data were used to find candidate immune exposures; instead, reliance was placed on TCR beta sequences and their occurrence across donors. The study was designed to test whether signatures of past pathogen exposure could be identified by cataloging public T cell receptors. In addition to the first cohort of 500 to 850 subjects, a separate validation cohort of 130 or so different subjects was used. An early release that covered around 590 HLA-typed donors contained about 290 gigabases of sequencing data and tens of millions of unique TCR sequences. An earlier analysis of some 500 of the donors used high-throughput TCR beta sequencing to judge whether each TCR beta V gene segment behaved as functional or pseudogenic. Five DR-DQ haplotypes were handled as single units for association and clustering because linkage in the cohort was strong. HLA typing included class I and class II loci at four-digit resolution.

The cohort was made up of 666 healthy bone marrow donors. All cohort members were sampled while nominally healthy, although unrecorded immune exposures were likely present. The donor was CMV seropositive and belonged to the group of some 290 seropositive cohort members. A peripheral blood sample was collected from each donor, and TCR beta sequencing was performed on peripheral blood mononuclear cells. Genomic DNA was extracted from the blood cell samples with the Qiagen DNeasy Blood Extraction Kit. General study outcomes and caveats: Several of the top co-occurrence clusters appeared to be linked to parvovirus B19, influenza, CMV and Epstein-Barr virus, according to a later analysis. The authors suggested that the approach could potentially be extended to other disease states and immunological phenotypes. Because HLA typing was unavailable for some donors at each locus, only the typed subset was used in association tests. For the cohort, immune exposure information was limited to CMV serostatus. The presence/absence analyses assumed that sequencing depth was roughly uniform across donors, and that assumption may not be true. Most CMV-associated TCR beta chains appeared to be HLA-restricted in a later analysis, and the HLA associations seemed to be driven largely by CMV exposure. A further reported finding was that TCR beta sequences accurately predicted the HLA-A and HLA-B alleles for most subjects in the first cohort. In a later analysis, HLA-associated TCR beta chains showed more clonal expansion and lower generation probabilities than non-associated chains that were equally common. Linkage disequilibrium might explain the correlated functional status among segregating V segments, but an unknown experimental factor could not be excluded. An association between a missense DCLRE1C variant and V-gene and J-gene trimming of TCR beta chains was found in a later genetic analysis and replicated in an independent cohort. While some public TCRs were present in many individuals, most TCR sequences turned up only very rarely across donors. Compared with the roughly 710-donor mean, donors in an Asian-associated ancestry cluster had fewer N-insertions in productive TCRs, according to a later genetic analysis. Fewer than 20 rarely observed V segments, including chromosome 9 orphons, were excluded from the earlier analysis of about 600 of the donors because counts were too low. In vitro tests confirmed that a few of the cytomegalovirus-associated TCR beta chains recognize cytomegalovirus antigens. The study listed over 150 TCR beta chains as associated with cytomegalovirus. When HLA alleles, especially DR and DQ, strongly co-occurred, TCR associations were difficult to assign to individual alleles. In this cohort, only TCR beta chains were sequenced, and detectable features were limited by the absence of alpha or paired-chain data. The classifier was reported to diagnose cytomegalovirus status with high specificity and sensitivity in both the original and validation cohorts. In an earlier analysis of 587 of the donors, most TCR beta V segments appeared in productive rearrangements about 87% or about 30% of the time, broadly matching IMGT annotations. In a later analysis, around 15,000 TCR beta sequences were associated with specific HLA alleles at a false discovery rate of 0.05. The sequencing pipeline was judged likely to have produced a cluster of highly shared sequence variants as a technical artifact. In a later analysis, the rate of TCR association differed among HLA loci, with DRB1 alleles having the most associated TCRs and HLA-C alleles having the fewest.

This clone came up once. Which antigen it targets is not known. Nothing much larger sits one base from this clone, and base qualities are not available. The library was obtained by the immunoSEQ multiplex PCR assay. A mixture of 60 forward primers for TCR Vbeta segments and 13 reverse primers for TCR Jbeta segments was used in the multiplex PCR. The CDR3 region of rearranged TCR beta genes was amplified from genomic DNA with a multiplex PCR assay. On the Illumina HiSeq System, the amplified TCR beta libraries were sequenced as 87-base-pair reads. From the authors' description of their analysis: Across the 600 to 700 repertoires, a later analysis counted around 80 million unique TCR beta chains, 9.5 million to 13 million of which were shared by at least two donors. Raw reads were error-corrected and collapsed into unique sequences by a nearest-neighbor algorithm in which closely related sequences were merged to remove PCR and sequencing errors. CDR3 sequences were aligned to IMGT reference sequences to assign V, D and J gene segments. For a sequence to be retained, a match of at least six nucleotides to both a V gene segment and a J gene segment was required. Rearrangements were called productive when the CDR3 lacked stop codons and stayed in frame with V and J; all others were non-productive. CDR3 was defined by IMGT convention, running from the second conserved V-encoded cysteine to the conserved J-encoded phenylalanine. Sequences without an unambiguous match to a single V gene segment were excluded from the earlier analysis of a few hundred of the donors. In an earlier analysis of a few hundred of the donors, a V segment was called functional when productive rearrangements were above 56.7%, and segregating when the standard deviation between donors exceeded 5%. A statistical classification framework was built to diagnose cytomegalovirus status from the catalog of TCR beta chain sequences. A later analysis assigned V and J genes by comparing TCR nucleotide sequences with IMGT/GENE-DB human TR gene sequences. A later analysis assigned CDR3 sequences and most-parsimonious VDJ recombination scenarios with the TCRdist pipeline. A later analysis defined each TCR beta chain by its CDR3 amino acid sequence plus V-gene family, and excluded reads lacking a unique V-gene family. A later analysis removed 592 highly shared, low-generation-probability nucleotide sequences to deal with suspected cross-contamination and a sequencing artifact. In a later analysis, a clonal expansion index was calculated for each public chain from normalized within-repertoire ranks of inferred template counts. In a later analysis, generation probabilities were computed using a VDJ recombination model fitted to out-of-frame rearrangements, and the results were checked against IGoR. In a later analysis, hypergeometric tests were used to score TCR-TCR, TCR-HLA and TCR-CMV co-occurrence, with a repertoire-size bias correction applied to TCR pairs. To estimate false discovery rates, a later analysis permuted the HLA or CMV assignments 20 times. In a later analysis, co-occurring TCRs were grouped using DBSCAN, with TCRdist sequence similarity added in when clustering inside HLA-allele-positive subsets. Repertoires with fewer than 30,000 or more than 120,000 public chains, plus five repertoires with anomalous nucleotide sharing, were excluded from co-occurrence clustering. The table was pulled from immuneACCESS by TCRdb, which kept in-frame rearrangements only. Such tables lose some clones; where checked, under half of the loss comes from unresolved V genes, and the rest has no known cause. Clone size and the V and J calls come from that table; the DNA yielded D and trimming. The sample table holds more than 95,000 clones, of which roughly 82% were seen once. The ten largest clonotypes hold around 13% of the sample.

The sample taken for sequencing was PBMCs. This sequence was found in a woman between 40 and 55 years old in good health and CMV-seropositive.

The CDR3 region has the sequence CASSPPDRVGQPQHF. The DNA sequence follows: TGCGCCAGCAGCCCCCCGGACAGGGTGGGTCAGCCCCAGCATTTT. Recombination connected TRBV4-1 to TRBJ1-5; 8 central bases correspond to TRBD1. The germline V gene specifies MGHRA as CDR1 and YSYEKL as CDR2. The CDR3 runs 15 residues from the cysteine to the phenylalanine. Of the read, only the CDR3 DNA is kept; its 45 bases are in frame from base 1. V lost 4 bases and J lost 6 bases, and the count of bases not matched to a germline gene is 8.